One and the same sample provided the 25 T cell receptor beta chains below, sequenced in a study of cytomegalovirus exposure and HLA in healthy donors. PCR employed 60 Vbeta and 13 Jbeta primers. Using immunoSEQ multiplex PCR, the repertoire was profiled, and TCRdb retains in-frame clones only, with some absent. Its table lists 60,000 to 70,000 clones. The sequenced sample was PBMCs. These receptors all come from a man between 25 and 39 years old in good health and CMV-seropositive.

The chain is built from TRBV5-1 and TRBJ1-5; no clear D gene. The CDR3 consists of 15 residues. CDR1 is SGHRS and CDR2 is YFSETQ in the germline V gene. V lost 4 bases and J 4 bases, leaving 15 bases between the germline ends. The DNA for the CDR3 is TGCGCCAGCAGCCCCAGCGGGAGAATAAATCAGCCCCAGCATTTT. Residues: CASSPSGRINQPQHF.

The rearrangement joins TRBV5-6 to TRBJ2-7; no reliable D call. Trimming stripped 2 bases from V and 4 bases from J, with 7 bases between. From germline, CDR1 is SGHDT and CDR2 YYEEEE. CDR3 length: 12 residues. CDR3 in DNA: TGTGCCAGCAGCTTACTCCATTACGAGCAGTACTTC. Translated: CASSLLHYEQYF. The whole variable domain, remainder taken from reference TRBV5-6 and TRBJ2-7, is DAGVTQSPTHLIKTRGQQVTLRCSPKSGHDTVSWYQQALGQGPQFIFQYYEEEERQRGNFPDRFSGHQFPNYSSELNVNALLLGDSALYLCASSLLHYEQYFGPGTRLTVT.

The gene calls are TRBV30 and TRBJ2-6, with D tentatively TRBD2 (5 bases). CDR1 and CDR2 (germline): GTSNPN, SVGIG (reference sequence). The CDR3 sequence is 16 residues long. V lost 4 bases and J 0 bases, leaving 13 bases between the germline ends. The CDR3 is CAWKGGFLSGANVLTF. The CDR3 nucleotides are TGTGCCTGGAAAGGCGGGTTTCTCTCTGGGGCCAACGTCCTGACTTTC.

The chain couples TRBV2 to TRBJ1-1; the D gene is possibly TRBD1 (5 bases). V shed 6 bases and J shed 1 base, with 12 bases lying between them. This CDR3 is 14 amino acids long. Germline V gives CDR1 SNHLY, CDR2 FYNNEI. The DNA for the CDR3 is TGTGCCAGCAGGGCAGGGATGGGGAACACTGAAGCTTTCTTT. Its protein is CASRAGMGNTEAFF.

The chain couples TRBV4-1 to TRBJ2-5, with a tentative D call TRBD1 (6 bases). Germline CDR1 MGHRA, CDR2 YSYEKL. V was trimmed by 4 bases and J by 3 bases, leaving 12 bases between them. CDR3 length: 14 amino acids. CDR3 loop: CASSLIRDKETQYF. The CDR3 DNA reads TGCGCCAGCAGCCTCATCCGGGACAAAGAGACCCAGTACTTC.

The chain combines TRBV7-9 with TRBJ1-4; D unresolved. CDR1 SEHNR and CDR2 FQNEAQ come from the germline V gene (reference sequence). The CDR3 consists of 14 residues. V shed 8 bases and J shed 4 bases, with 14 bases lying between them. CDR3 residues: CASSQQNYNEKLFF. Here the CDR3 DNA reads TGTGCCAGCTCCCAACAGAATTATAATGAAAAACTGTTTTTT.

Comments on this clone: A read error may account for a junction end that differs from germline. V is TRBV27 and J is TRBJ1-1; D is ambiguous. This CDR3 region has 13 residues. CDR1 is MNHEY, CDR2 SMNVEV, per germline (reference sequence). CDR3 sequence reads: CASSLRENTEDFF. In DNA form, the CDR3 reads TGTGCCAGCAGTTTAAGGGAGAACACTGAAGATTTCTTT.

The chain uses TRBV19 and TRBJ2-5; a possible D gene is TRBD2 (5 bases). Germline loops: CDR1 LNHDA, CDR2 SQIVND (reference sequence). Trimming shortened V by 5 bases and J by 2 bases, and 21 bases separated the two germline ends. The CDR3 spans 17 residues. CDR3 loop: CASSPEPSASRQETQYF. The DNA for the CDR3 is TGTGCCAGTAGTCCGGAGCCTTCGGCTAGCCGACAAGAGACCCAGTACTTC. The full variable domain, with the rest looked up from reference TRBV19 and TRBJ2-5, is DGGITQSPKYLFRKEGQNVTLSCEQNLNHDAMYWYRQDPGQGLRLIYYSQIVNDFQKGDIAEGYSVSREKKESFPLTVTSAQKNPTAFYLCASSPEPSASRQETQYFGPGTRLLVL.

On this clone itself: Additional DNA sequences in this sample encode the identical CDR3. V is TRBV20-1 and J is TRBJ2-7; D not certain. Germline CDR1 and CDR2: DFQATT and SNEGSKA (reference sequence). The CDR3 sequence is 11 residues long. V lost 6 bases and J 7 bases, leaving 13 bases between the germline ends. In nucleotides, the CDR3 is TGCAGTGCAAAATTCAGGTATGAGCAGTACTTC. As protein: CSAKFRYEQYF.

Concerning this clone: Germline is not matched at one junction end, which may reflect a read error. The CDR3 region is CAGSPGTGGPVEQYF. The CDR3 coding sequence is TGTGCCGGGAGCCCCGGGACAGGGGGTCCGGTCGAGCAGTACTTC. The J gene is TRBJ2-7, the V gene TRBV30; 11 bases line up with TRBD1. Germline CDR1 is GTSNPN and CDR2 is SVGIG (reference sequence). The CDR3 extends over 15 amino acids.

The rearrangement joins TRBV19 to TRBJ2-3; 9 nucleotides line up with TRBD2. The CDR3 extends over 17 amino acids. The V gene's germline CDR1 is LNHDA and CDR2 SQIVND (reference sequence). The ends lost 3 bases at V and 0 bases at J; junction bases unmatched: 7. This CDR3 is CASSISGGSTSTDTQYF. Here the CDR3 DNA reads TGTGCCAGTAGTATTAGCGGGGGATCCACTAGCACAGATACGCAGTATTTT.

The rearrangement links TRBV11-3 to TRBJ2-3; 14 bases match TRBD2. From germline, CDR1 is SGHNT and CDR2 YENEEA. J lost 1 base, V lost 8 bases, and 8 bases had no gene match. This CDR3 comprises 17 residues. The CDR3 nucleotides are TGTGCCAGCGCCGGGACTAGCGGGAGTCGGGGCACAGATACGCAGTATTTT. Encoded protein: CASAGTSGSRGTDTQYF.

This chain joins TRBV7-9 and TRBJ1-3, with 7 bases fitting TRBD1. V lost 1 base and J lost 4; bases outside the gene matches: 10. The CDR3 runs to 17 residues. The V gene's germline CDR1 is SEHNR and CDR2 FQNEAQ (reference sequence). This CDR3 is CASSLVGTERSGNTIYF. The CDR3 nucleotides are TGTGCCAGCAGCTTAGTGGGGACAGAACGGTCGGGAAACACCATATATTTT. Variable domain in full (rest from reference TRBV7-9 and TRBJ1-3): DTGVSQNPRHKITKRGQNVTFRCDPISEHNRLYWYRQTLGQGPEFLTYFQNEAQLEKSRLLSDRFSAERPKGSFSTLEIQRTEQGDSAMYLCASSLVGTERSGNTIYFGEGSWLTVV.

This chain uses TRBV10-3 with TRBJ2-7; 7 bases match TRBD2. With 3 bases clipped from V and 2 bases from J, the junction kept 7 bases outside the gene matches. Looked up from germline, CDR1 is ENHRY and CDR2 is SYGVKD. This CDR3 comprises 15 residues. This CDR3 reads CAISDSGTTTYEQYF. CDR3 DNA: TGTGCCATCAGTGATTCCGGGACTACAACCTACGAGCAGTACTTC.

V usage is TRBV2 and J usage is TRBJ1-1; 8 bases are a match to TRBD1. Trimming took 3 bases from V and 6 from J; bases not matched to a gene: 12. Germline V gene sequence: CDR1 SNHLY, CDR2 FYNNEI. The CDR3 has 16 residues. The CDR3 coding sequence is TGTGCCAGCAGTGATGGTTTGGGGCAGGGGGCCTCTGAAGCTTTCTTT. This sequence encodes CASSDGLGQGASEAFF.

The chain's CDR3 is CASSIFLTQYNKGEQFF. The CDR3, as DNA: TGTGCCAGTAGTATATTCCTGACTCAATACAATAAAGGTGAGCAGTTCTTC. The chain combines TRBV19 with TRBJ2-1; D gene uncertain. Germline V CDR1 and CDR2: LNHDA, SQIVND (reference sequence). This CDR3 spans 17 amino acids. Trimming left V 2 bases short and J 9 bases short, with 23 bases between.

V usage is TRBV5-6 and J usage is TRBJ2-5; tentatively, D is TRBD1 (6 bases). The CDR3 is 13 residues long. Looked up from germline, CDR1 is SGHDT and CDR2 is YYEEEE. V gave up 0 bases and J gave up 11 bases, with 14 bases separating them. CDR3 DNA sequence: TGTGCCAGCAGCTTGGACAGGGTGGGAGAGCAGTACTTC. Translation: CASSLDRVGEQYF.

The chain combines TRBV30 with TRBJ1-6, with TRBD1 as a possible D gene (5 bases). Germline V gene sequence: CDR1 GTSNPN, CDR2 SVGIG (reference sequence). This CDR3 contains 15 residues. V lost 3 bases and J 5 bases, leaving 14 bases between the germline ends. The CDR3 DNA follows: TGTGCCTGGAGAGGTCGACAGCGAAATAATTCACCCCTCCACTTT. It translates to CAWRGRQRNNSPLHF.

This chain links TRBV4-1 with TRBJ1-1, with D tentatively TRBD1 (5 bases). CDR3 length: 15 residues. The germline V and J ends were trimmed by 4 bases and 6 bases, with 18 bases remaining between them. CDR1 MGHRA and CDR2 YSYEKL come from the germline V gene. The DNA of the CDR3 is TGCGCCAGCAGCCCGATCCAGGGATCGGGGGCTGAAGCTTTCTTT. This translates into CASSPIQGSGAEAFF.

The chain combines TRBV25-1 with TRBJ2-7, with D perhaps matching TRBD1 (6 bases). Trimming took off 6 bases at V and 3 bases at J, with 15 bases between the two ends. Germline CDR1 is MGHDK and CDR2 is SYGVNS. The length of the CDR3 is 14 residues. As DNA, the CDR3 is TGTGCCAGCAGCTCCGGGACAACCATCTACGAGCAGTACTTC. Translating gives CASSSGTTIYEQYF.

The chain uses TRBV11-3 and TRBJ1-2; the match to TRBD1 covers 9 bases. With V trimmed by 3 bases and J by 7 bases, 3 bases remained unmatched. The CDR3 sequence is 13 residues long. CDR1 is SGHNT and CDR2 is YENEEA in the germline V gene. CDR3 in DNA: TGTGCCAGCAGCTTGGGACAGGGAAGTGGCTACACCTTC. Translating gives CASSLGQGSGYTF.

The chain recombines TRBV30 with TRBJ1-1; no reliable D call. V lost 3 bases, J lost 6 bases, and 8 bases lay in between. Germline-derived CDR1 and CDR2 are GTSNPN and SVGIG (reference sequence). CDR3 size: 11 residues. CDR3 protein: CAWSWASEAFF. DNA of the CDR3: TGTGCCTGGAGCTGGGCGTCTGAAGCTTTCTTT.

As DNA, the CDR3 is TGCAGCGTTGAGACAGGGGGGCAGTTCTTC. Its translation: CSVETGGQFF. The chain recombines TRBV29-1 with TRBJ2-1, with 9 nucleotides matching TRBD1. Trimming at V came to 3 bases and at J to 12 bases, leaving 0 bases not matched to a gene. The CDR3 loop spans 10 amino acids. The germline V gene encodes CDR1 SQVTM and CDR2 ANQGSEA.

The genes are TRBV11-1 and TRBJ2-1; 10 nucleotides line up with TRBD2. Per the germline V gene, CDR1 is SGHAT and CDR2 is FQDESV (reference sequence). CDR3 length: 17 residues. With 8 bases clipped from V and 0 bases from J, the junction kept 10 bases outside the gene matches. The CDR3, as DNA: TGTGCCAGCCTCGGGGTAGCGGGAGGCCCCTCCTACAATGAGCAGTTCTTC. Its protein product is CASLGVAGGPSYNEQFF.

V usage is TRBV10-3 and J usage is TRBJ1-1; a possible D gene is TRBD1 (6 bases). Deletions cut 4 bases from V and 5 bases from J, with 8 bases between. This CDR3 has 12 amino acids. CDR1 is ENHRY and CDR2 is SYGVKD in the germline V gene. CDR3 in amino acids: CAISATGTEAFF. As DNA, the CDR3 is TGTGCCATCAGTGCTACAGGGACTGAAGCTTTCTTT.